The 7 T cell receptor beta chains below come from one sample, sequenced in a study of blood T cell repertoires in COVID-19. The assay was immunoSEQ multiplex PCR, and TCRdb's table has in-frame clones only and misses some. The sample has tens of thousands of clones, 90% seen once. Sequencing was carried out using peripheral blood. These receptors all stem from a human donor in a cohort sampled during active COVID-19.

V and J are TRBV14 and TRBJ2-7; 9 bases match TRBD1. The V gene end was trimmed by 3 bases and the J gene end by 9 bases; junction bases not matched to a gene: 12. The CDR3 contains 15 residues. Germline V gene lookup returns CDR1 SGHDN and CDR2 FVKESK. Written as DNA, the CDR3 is TGTGCCAGCAGCCACCCGGGACAGGGTACCAGGGGGCAGTACTTC. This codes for CASSHPGQGTRGQYF.

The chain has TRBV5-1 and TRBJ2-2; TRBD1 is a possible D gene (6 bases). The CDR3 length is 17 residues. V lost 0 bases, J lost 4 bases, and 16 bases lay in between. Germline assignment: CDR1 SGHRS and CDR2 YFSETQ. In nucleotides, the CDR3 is TGCGCCAGCAGCTTGGCGGTACAGGGTATAGGCACCGGGGAGCTGTTTTTT. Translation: CASSLAVQGIGTGELFF.

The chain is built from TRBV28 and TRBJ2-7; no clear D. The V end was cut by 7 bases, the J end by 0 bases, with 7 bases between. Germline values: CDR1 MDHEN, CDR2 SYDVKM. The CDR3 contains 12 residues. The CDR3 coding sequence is TGTGCCAGCAACGCGGACTCCTACGAGCAGTACTTC. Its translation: CASNADSYEQYF.

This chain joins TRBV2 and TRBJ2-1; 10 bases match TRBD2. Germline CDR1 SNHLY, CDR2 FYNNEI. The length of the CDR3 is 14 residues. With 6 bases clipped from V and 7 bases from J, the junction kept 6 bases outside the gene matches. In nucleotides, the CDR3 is TGTGCCAGCAGGCCTAGCGGGAGAACTAATGAGCAGTTCTTC. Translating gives CASRPSGRTNEQFF.

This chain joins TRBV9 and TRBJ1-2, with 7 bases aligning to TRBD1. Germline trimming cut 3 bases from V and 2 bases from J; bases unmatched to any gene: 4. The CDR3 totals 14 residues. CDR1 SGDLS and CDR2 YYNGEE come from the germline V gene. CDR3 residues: CASSAMTGNYGYTF. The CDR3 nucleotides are TGTGCCAGCAGCGCGATGACAGGGAACTATGGCTACACCTTC.

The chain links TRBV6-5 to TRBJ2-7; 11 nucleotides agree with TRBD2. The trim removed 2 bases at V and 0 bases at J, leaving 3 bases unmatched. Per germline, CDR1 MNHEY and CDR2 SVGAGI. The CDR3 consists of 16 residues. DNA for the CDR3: TGTGCCAGCAGTTACCGTCTAGCGGGAGGCTCCTACGAGCAGTACTTC. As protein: CASSYRLAGGSYEQYF.

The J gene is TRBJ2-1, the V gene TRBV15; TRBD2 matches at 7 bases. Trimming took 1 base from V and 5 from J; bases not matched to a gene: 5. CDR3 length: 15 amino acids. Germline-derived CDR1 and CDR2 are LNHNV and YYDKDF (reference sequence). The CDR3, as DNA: TGTGCCACCAGCAGAGGGTCTAGCGGCAACAATGAGCAGTTCTTC. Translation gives CATSRGSSGNNEQFF.